This T cell receptor (beta chain) was found in a study of T cells after yellow fever vaccination. Study-level points and caveats: Post-booster samples contained most primary-vaccination clones (more than 95% CD4, about 87% CD8). Clonotypes found in both CD4 and CD8 compartments made up a small share. Contaminants from the bulk population, in the form of abundant clonotypes, could be found in FACS-sorted repertoires.

Only a few counts were recorded for this clonotype. The antigen remains unidentified. 5'RACE template switching generated TCR cDNA, adding a universal primer site and UMIs. Via MiXCR, TCRdb re-called the 5' RACE reads, giving one row per CDR3 protein. Among about 320,000 distinct CDR3 sequences listed, around 10% were seen once. V lost 3 bases, J lost 3 bases, and 2 bases stayed unmatched. The CDR3 has 14 residues. Germline V gene sequence: CDR1 SGHAT, CDR2 FQNNGV. This TCR came from a man aged 18 to 30 who received the YFV17D yellow fever vaccine. The chain combines TRBV11-2 with TRBJ2-5; TRBD2 matches 9 bases. This material consisted of CD4+ T cells sorted from PBMCs, taken 45 days after the yellow fever booster vaccination. The CDR3 spells CASSFAGGEETQYF. For the CDR3, the DNA is TGTGCCAGCAGCTTTGCGGGGGGGGAAGAGACCCAGTACTTC.